This T cell receptor (beta chain) was sequenced for a study of CD8 T cells in Susac syndrome. An amount of RNA that ranged from roughly 0.45 to 1 ug was reverse transcribed with random hexamers. TCRdb re-called the immunoSEQ multiplex PCR reads through MiXCR, storing one row per CDR3 protein. The sample has fewer than 150,000 distinct CDR3 sequences; around 96% are singletons. Germline V gene sequence: CDR1 SNHLY, CDR2 FYNNEI. CDR3 size: 12 residues. V lost 7 bases and J lost 4, with 7 bases in between. The source material was CD4+ T cells from PBMCs. The chain joins TRBV2 to TRBJ2-2; D unresolved. The TCR was taken from a human donor in good health. Here the CDR3 reads CASKNPTGELFF. CDR3 bases: TGTGCCAGCAAGAACCCCACCGGGGAGCTGTTTTTT.